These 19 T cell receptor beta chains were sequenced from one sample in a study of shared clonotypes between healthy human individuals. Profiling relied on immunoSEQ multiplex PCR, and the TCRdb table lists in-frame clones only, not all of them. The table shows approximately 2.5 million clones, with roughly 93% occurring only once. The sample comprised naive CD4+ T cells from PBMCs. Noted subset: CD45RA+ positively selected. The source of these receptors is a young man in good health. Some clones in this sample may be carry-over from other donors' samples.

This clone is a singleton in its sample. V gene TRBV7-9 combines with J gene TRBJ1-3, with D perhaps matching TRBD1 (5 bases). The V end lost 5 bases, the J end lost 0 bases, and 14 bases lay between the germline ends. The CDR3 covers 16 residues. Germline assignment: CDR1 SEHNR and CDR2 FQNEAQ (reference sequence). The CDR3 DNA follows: TGTGCCAGCAGCCAACTCCCGACAGTCTCTGGAAACACCATATATTTT. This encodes CASSQLPTVSGNTIYF.

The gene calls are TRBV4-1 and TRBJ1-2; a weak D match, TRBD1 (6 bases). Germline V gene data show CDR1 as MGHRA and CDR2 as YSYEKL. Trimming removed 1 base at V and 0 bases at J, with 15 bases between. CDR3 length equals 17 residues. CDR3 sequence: CASSQVGKRQANYGYTF. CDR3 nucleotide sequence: TGCGCCAGCAGCCAAGTTGGGAAACGACAGGCTAACTATGGCTACACCTTC.

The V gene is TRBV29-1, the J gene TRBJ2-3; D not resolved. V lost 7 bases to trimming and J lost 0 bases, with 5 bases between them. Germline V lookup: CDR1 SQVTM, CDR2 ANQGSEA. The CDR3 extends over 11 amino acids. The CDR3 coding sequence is TGCAGCGGGAAAAGCACAGATACGCAGTATTTT. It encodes CSGKSTDTQYF.

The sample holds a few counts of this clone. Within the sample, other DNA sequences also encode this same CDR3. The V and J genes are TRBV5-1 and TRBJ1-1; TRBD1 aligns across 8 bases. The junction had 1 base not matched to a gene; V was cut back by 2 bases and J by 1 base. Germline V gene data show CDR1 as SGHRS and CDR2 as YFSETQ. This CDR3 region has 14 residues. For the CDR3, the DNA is TGCGCCAGCAGCTTCGGACAGGGGAACACTGAAGCTTTCTTT. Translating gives CASSFGQGNTEAFF.

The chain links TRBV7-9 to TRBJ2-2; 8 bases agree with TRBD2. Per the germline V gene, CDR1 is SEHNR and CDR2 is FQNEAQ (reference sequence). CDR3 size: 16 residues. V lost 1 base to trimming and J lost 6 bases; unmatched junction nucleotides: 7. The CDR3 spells CASSLDGRAFAGELFF. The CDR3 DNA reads TGTGCCAGCAGCTTAGACGGGAGGGCGTTTGCCGGGGAGCTGTTTTTT.

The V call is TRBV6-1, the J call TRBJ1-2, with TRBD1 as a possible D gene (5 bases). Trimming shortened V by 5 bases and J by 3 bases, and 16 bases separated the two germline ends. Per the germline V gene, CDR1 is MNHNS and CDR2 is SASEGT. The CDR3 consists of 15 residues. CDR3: CASSPRDGPDYGYTF. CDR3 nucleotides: TGTGCCAGCAGTCCTAGGGACGGCCCCGACTATGGCTACACCTTC.

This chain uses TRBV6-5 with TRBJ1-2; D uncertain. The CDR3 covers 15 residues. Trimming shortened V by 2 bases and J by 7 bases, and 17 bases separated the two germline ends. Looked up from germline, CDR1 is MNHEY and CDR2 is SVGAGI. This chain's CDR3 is CASSYLRTLTGGYTF. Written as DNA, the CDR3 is TGTGCCAGCAGTTACCTCCGAACCCTAACTGGTGGCTACACCTTC.

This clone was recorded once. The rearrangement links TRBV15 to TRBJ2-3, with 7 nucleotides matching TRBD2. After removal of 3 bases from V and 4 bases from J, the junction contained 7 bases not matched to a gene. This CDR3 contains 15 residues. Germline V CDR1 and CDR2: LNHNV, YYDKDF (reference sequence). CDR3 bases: TGTGCCACCAGCAGGGGAGGTGGGGGGGCAGATACGCAGTATTTT. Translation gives CATSRGGGGADTQYF.

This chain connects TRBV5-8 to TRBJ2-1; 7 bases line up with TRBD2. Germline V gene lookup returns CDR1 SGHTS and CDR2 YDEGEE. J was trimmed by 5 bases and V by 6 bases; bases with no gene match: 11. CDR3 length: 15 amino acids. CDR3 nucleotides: TGTGCCAGCACCCCCCTTAGCGCGGGAGACAATGAGCAGTTCTTC. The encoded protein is CASTPLSAGDNEQFF. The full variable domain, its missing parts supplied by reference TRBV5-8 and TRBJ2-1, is EAGVTQSPTHLIKTRGQQATLRCSPISGHTSVYWYQQALGLGLQFLLWYDEGEERNRGNFPPRFSGRQFPNYSSELNVNALELEDSALYLCASTPLSAGDNEQFFGPGTRLTVL.

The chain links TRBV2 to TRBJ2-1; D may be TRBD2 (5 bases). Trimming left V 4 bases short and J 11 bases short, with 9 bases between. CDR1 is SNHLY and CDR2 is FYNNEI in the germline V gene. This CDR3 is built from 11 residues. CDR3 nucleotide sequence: TGTGCCAGCAGTGGAGACTACCAGCAGTTCTTC. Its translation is CASSGDYQQFF. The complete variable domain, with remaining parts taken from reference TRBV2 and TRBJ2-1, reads EPEVTQTPSHQVTQMGQEVILRCVPISNHLYFYWYRQILGQKVEFLVSFYNNEISEKSEIFDDQFSVERPDGSNFTLKIRSTKLEDSAMYFCASSGDYQQFFGPGTRLTVL.

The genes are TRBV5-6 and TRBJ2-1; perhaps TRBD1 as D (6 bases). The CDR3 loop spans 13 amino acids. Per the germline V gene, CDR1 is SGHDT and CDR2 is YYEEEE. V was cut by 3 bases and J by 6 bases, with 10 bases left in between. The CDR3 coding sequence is TGTGCCAGCAGCTACTACAGGGTCAATGAGCAGTTCTTC. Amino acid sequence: CASSYYRVNEQFF. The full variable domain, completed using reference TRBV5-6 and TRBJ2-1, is DAGVTQSPTHLIKTRGQQVTLRCSPKSGHDTVSWYQQALGQGPQFIFQYYEEEERQRGNFPDRFSGHQFPNYSSELNVNALLLGDSALYLCASSYYRVNEQFFGPGTRLTVL.

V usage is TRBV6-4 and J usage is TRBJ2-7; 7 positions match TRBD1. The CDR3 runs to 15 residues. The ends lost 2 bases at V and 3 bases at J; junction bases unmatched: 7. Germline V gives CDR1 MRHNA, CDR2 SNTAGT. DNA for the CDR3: TGTGCCAGCAGTGACCCGGGACAGCCCCTCTACGAGCAGTACTTC. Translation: CASSDPGQPLYEQYF.

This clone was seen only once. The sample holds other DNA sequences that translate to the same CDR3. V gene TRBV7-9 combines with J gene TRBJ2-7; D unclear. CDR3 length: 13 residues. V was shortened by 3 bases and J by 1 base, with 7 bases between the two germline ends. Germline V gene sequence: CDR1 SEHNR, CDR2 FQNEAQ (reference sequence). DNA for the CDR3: TGTGCCAGCAGCTTCACCATTTCCTACGAGCAGTACTTC. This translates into CASSFTISYEQYF. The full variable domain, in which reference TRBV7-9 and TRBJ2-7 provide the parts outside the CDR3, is DTGVSQNPRHKITKRGQNVTFRCDPISEHNRLYWYRQTLGQGPEFLTYFQNEAQLEKSRLLSDRFSAERPKGSFSTLEIQRTEQGDSAMYLCASSFTISYEQYFGPGTRLTVT.

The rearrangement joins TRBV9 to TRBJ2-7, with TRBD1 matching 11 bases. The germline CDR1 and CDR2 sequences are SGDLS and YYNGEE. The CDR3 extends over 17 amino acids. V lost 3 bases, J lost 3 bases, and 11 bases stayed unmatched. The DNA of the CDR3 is TGTGCCAGCAGCGGAGGACAGGGGGCTCTCGGGGTCTACGAGCAGTACTTC. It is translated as CASSGGQGALGVYEQYF.

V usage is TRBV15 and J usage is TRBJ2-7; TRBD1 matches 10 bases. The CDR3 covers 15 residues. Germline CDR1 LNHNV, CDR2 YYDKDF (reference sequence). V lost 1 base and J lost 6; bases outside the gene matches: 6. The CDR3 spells CATSRAGTGVSEQYF. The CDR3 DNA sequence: TGTGCCACCAGCAGAGCCGGGACAGGGGTATCCGAGCAGTACTTC. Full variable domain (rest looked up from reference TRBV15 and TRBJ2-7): DAMVIQNPRYQVTQFGKPVTLSCSQTLNHNVMYWYQQKSSQAPKLLFHYYDKDFNNEADTPDNFQSRRPNTSFCFLDIRSPGLGDTAMYLCATSRAGTGVSEQYFGPGTRLTVT.

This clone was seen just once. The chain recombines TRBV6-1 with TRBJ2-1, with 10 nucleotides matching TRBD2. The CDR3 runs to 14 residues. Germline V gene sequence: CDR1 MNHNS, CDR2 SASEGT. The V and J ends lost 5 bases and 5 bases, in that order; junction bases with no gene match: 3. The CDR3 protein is CASSLAGENNEQFF. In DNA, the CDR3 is TGTGCCAGCAGTCTAGCGGGAGAGAACAATGAGCAGTTCTTC.

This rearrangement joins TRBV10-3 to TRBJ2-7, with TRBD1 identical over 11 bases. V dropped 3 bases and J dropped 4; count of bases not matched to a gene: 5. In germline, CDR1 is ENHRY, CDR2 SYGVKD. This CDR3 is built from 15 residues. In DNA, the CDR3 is TGTGCCATCAGTGACCCGGACAGGGGGCTGTACGAGCAGTACTTC. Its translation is CAISDPDRGLYEQYF.

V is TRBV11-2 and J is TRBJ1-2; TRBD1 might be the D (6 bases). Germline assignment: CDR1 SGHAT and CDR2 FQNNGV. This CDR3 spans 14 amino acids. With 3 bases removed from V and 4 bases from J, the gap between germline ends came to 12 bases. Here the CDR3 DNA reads TGTGCCAGCAGCTTTTCCGACAGGAGCTATGGCTACACCTTC. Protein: CASSFSDRSYGYTF.

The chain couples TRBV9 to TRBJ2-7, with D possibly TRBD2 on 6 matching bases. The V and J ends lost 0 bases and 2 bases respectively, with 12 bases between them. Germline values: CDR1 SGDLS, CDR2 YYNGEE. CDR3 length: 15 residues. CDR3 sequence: CASSVVPSVTYEQYF. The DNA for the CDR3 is TGTGCCAGCAGCGTAGTACCTAGCGTTACCTACGAGCAGTACTTC.